This TCR beta chain appears in the sequencing data of a study of control samples from healthy donors and cancer patients. The ends were cut back, 1 base at V and 4 bases at J, with 13 bases in the middle. Looked up from germline, CDR1 is SQVTM and CDR2 is ANQGSEA. The CDR3 covers 14 residues. Repertoires were generated with immunoSEQ multiplex PCR, while TCRdb's copy carries only in-frame clones and drops some. The table includes about 180,000 clones, more than 90% detected once. In its sample, this clone was seen once. The clonotype comes from a man under 40 in good health. Material: blood. The chain employs TRBV29-1 and TRBJ1-2; D is uncertain. CDR3 amino acids: CSVEVSGTLYGYTF. For the CDR3, the DNA is TGCAGCGTTGAAGTCTCGGGCACACTCTATGGCTACACCTTC.